A single sample is the source of the 19 T cell receptor beta chains below, sequenced in a study of shared clonotypes between healthy human individuals. TCRdb keeps only in-frame clones here, not all; method: immunoSEQ multiplex PCR. The table shows approximately 1,000,000 clones, with 60% to 80% occurring only once. Specimen: memory CD4+ T cells from PBMCs. The subset: CD45RA-negative fraction. These receptors were obtained from a young man in good health. Some clones in this sample may be carry-over from other donors' samples.

The chain is built from TRBV7-8 and TRBJ2-6; D call uncertain. This CDR3 has 12 residues. V was trimmed by 8 bases and J by 0 bases, leaving 2 bases between them. CDR1 and CDR2 from the germline V gene are SGHVS and FQNEAQ. CDR3 nucleotides: TGTGCCAGCTCCTCTGGGGCCAACGTCCTGACTTTC. Its protein is CASSSGANVLTF.

The genes are TRBV7-6 and TRBJ2-2, with 8 nucleotides matching TRBD1. This CDR3 spans 15 amino acids. Germline-derived CDR1 and CDR2 are SGHVS and FNYEAQ. Trimming cost V 4 bases and J 7 bases; bases outside gene matches: 8. The CDR3, as DNA: TGTGCCAGCAGCTCCTGGACAGGGAAAAACGGGGAGCTGTTTTTT. As protein: CASSSWTGKNGELFF.

The V call is TRBV4-2, the J call TRBJ2-7; 12 bases match TRBD2. There are 14 residues in the CDR3. V shed 1 base, J shed 6 bases, and the junction held 1 base outside the gene matches. Germline V gene sequence: CDR1 LGHNA, CDR2 YNFKEQ. In DNA, the CDR3 is TGTGCCAGCAGCCAAGGACTAGCGGGAGTCGAGCAGTACTTC. It yields the protein CASSQGLAGVEQYF.

The rearrangement joins TRBV7-2 to TRBJ2-7; TRBD2 aligns across 11 bases. CDR3 size: 16 residues. V shed 5 bases, J shed 0 bases, and the junction held 6 bases outside the gene matches. From germline, CDR1 is SGHTA and CDR2 FQGNSA. CDR3 sequence: CASSPTGLAASYEQYF. DNA of the CDR3: TGTGCCAGCAGCCCAACGGGACTAGCGGCCTCCTACGAGCAGTACTTC.

The chain combines TRBV4-2 with TRBJ2-7; 7 bases agree with TRBD2. Trimming removed 6 bases from V and 6 bases from J; junction bases left unmatched: 17. CDR1 is LGHNA and CDR2 is YNFKEQ in the germline V gene. This CDR3 region has 16 residues. The CDR3 here is CASSGEPGGPLGEQYF. As DNA, the CDR3 is TGTGCCAGCAGTGGGGAACCGGGAGGACCCCTGGGCGAGCAGTACTTC.

CDR3 bases: TGTGCCAGCAGCTTGTCCCGGTACAATGAGCAGTTCTTC. Residues: CASSLSRYNEQFF. This chain links TRBV5-6 with TRBJ2-1; D is unresolved. V lost 1 base, J lost 4 bases, and 6 bases lay in between. The CDR3 has 13 residues. Per the germline V gene, CDR1 is SGHDT and CDR2 is YYEEEE.

The V and J genes are TRBV5-1 and TRBJ2-5, with a weak D call TRBD1 (6 bases). Germline-derived CDR1 and CDR2 are SGHRS and YFSETQ. There are 14 residues in the CDR3. V was shortened by 2 bases and J by 3 bases, with 11 bases between the two germline ends. The CDR3 sequence is CASSLQGNEETQYF. CDR3 coding DNA: TGCGCCAGCAGCTTACAGGGCAACGAAGAGACCCAGTACTTC. Variable domain in full (rest from reference TRBV5-1 and TRBJ2-5): KAGVTQTPRYLIKTRGQQVTLSCSPISGHRSVSWYQQTPGQGLQFLFEYFSETQRNKGNFPGRFSGRQFSNSRSEMNVSTLELGDSALYLCASSLQGNEETQYFGPGTRLLVL.

This chain uses TRBV27 with TRBJ1-6; 7 bases fit TRBD1. The ends lost 6 bases at V and 10 bases at J; junction bases unmatched: 12. There are 15 residues in the CDR3. From germline, CDR1 is MNHEY and CDR2 SMNVEV (reference sequence). The CDR3 bases are TGTGCCAGCAGGTGGCTCCGGACAGGTACCTCACCCCTCCACTTT. Translated: CASRWLRTGTSPLHF.

This clone was recorded a few times. V usage is TRBV4-2 and J usage is TRBJ1-2; TRBD1 is a possible D gene (5 bases). This CDR3 is built from 15 residues. V shed 1 base and J shed 3 bases, with 12 bases lying between them. From germline, CDR1 is LGHNA and CDR2 YNFKEQ. The chain's CDR3 is CASSQGRVLYYGYTF. CDR3 DNA: TGTGCCAGCAGCCAAGGCAGGGTACTATACTATGGCTACACCTTC.

This CDR3 is CASSLDRGPPGYTQYF. In nucleotides, the CDR3 is TGTGCCAGCAGTTTAGACCGGGGACCTCCTGGGTATACGCAGTATTTT. The V call is TRBV27, the J call TRBJ2-3; the D call may be TRBD1 or TRBD2 (5 bases each). Per the germline V gene, CDR1 is MNHEY and CDR2 is SMNVEV (reference sequence). The V and J ends lost 2 bases and 7 bases respectively, with 19 bases between them. The CDR3 runs 16 residues.

This CDR3 is CASSSGTSGAIVKQYF. The CDR3 bases are TGCGCCAGCAGCAGTGGGACTAGCGGAGCGATTGTGAAGCAGTACTTC. The chain has TRBV5-1 and TRBJ2-7; 11 bases align to TRBD2. This CDR3 comprises 16 residues. Germline V gives CDR1 SGHRS, CDR2 YFSETQ. V was clipped by 4 bases and J by 8 bases; unmatched bases: 14.

The chain is built from TRBV4-2 and TRBJ1-2; possible D gene TRBD1, 6 bases. The CDR3 is 12 residues long. The germline CDR1 and CDR2 sequences are LGHNA and YNFKEQ. Trimming left V 8 bases short and J 8 bases short, with 15 bases between. DNA for the CDR3: TGTGCCAGCCAGGGGCAGGGCGGGGGCTACACCTTC. It is translated as CASQGQGGGYTF.

This rearrangement joins TRBV10-3 to TRBJ2-7; D remains ambiguous. This CDR3 is 11 amino acids long. Germline V CDR1 and CDR2: ENHRY, SYGVKD. Trimming stripped 4 bases from V and 9 bases from J, with 10 bases between. The CDR3: CAISALKRQYF. The CDR3 DNA is TGTGCCATCAGTGCCCTCAAACGGCAGTACTTC.

The V call is TRBV7-2, the J call TRBJ1-2; the D is unclear. Germline loops: CDR1 SGHTA, CDR2 FQGNSA. This CDR3 comprises 15 residues. The V and J ends lost 1 base and 4 bases respectively, with 13 bases between them. The CDR3 region is CASSLDSSGGYGYTF. The DNA of the CDR3 is TGTGCCAGCAGCTTAGATTCTTCGGGCGGCTATGGCTACACCTTC. Supplemented by reference TRBV7-2 and TRBJ1-2, the full variable domain reads GAGVSQSPSNKVTEKGKDVELRCDPISGHTALYWYRQSLGQGLEFLIYFQGNSAPDKSGLPSDRFSAERTGGSVSTLTIQRTQQEDSAVYLCASSLDSSGGYGYTFGSGTRLTVV.

V and J are TRBV5-1 and TRBJ2-2; the match to TRBD1 covers 10 bases. Unmatched junction bases numbered 6, after V lost 0 bases and J lost 7 bases. The CDR3 totals 16 residues. Germline loops: CDR1 SGHRS, CDR2 YFSETQ. This chain's CDR3 is CASSLADRGDNGELFF. CDR3 nucleotides: TGCGCCAGCAGCTTGGCGGACAGGGGGGACAACGGGGAGCTGTTTTTT.

This clone was seen only a few times. The V call is TRBV7-2, the J call TRBJ1-5, with a weak D call TRBD1 (6 bases). The CDR3 runs to 14 residues. The V and J ends lost 6 bases and 6 bases respectively, with 15 bases between them. Germline V gene lookup returns CDR1 SGHTA and CDR2 FQGNSA. CDR3 bases: TGTGCCAGCAGTTTGTTTCAGGGGCCTCAGCCCCAGCATTTT. It translates to CASSLFQGPQPQHF. Full variable domain (remainder filled in from reference TRBV7-2 and TRBJ1-5): GAGVSQSPSNKVTEKGKDVELRCDPISGHTALYWYRQSLGQGLEFLIYFQGNSAPDKSGLPSDRFSAERTGGSVSTLTIQRTQQEDSAVYLCASSLFQGPQPQHFGDGTRLSIL.

The chain is built from TRBV7-9 and TRBJ2-1, with a possible D match to TRBD1 (6 bases). The CDR3 sequence is 16 residues long. V shed 3 bases and J shed 3 bases, with 15 bases lying between them. The germline CDR1 and CDR2 sequences are SEHNR and FQNEAQ (reference sequence). The CDR3 coding sequence is TGTGCCAGCAGCTTCTCAATCGGACAGAGCTACAATGAGCAGTTCTTC. Residues: CASSFSIGQSYNEQFF.

The chain has TRBV7-9 and TRBJ1-2, with D unclear. This CDR3 spans 13 amino acids. Germline assignment: CDR1 SEHNR and CDR2 FQNEAQ (reference sequence). V was trimmed by 0 bases and J by 8 bases, leaving 10 bases between them. The chain's CDR3 is CASSLAWMEGYTF. The CDR3 DNA is TGTGCCAGCAGCTTAGCGTGGATGGAAGGCTACACCTTC.

This clone appeared once. The chain uses TRBV29-1 and TRBJ1-3; tentatively, D is TRBD1 (5 bases). This CDR3 is built from 14 residues. CDR1 and CDR2 from the germline V gene are SQVTM and ANQGSEA. Trimming took 0 bases from V and 5 from J, leaving 11 bases between them. Here the CDR3 reads CSVEDNRGRNTIYF. DNA for the CDR3: TGCAGCGTTGAAGATAATCGGGGACGAAACACCATATATTTT.